Each of the 15 T cell receptor beta chains below was sequenced from the same sample in a study of monozygotic twins with inflammatory bowel disease. TCRdb re-analyzed the 5' RACE reads; it lists each CDR3 protein once, without DNA. The sample totals around 450,000 distinct CDR3 sequences. Sample: blood. The receptors shown here come from a human donor with ulcerative colitis or Crohn's disease, or a healthy co-twin of an affected twin (not recorded which).

This chain links TRBV7-3 with TRBJ2-1; as DNA is missing, the TRBD2 call by TCRdb cannot be tested. The CDR3 covers 18 residues. Germline V gene sequence: CDR1 SGHTA, CDR2 FQGTGA. The CDR3 loop is CASSLGLAGDGGGNEQFF.

The chain uses TRBV27 and TRBJ2-2. CDR1 is MNHEY and CDR2 is SMNVEV in the germline V gene (reference sequence). The CDR3 runs to 13 residues. The CDR3 region is CASRPTNTGELFF.

The chain combines TRBV3-1 with TRBJ1-2. The CDR3 has 12 residues. Germline values: CDR1 LGHDT, CDR2 YNNKEL (reference sequence). CDR3 region: CASSQGTAGYTF.

The chain uses TRBV6-5 and TRBJ2-1; the D gene TCRdb calls, TRBD1, cannot be checked with no DNA. Per germline, CDR1 MNHEY and CDR2 SVGAGI. The CDR3 extends over 17 amino acids. The CDR3 here is CASSYSRWGGLNNEQFF.

This chain links TRBV20-1 with TRBJ2-2; TCRdb picks TRBD1, but there is no DNA to check that call. In germline, CDR1 is DFQATT, CDR2 SNEGSKA (reference sequence). The CDR3 length is 15 residues. The CDR3 here is CSASNDPRGTGELFF.

The rearrangement joins TRBV20-1 to TRBJ2-5; no DNA is available, so the TRBD1 call from TCRdb remains unchecked. The germline gives CDR1 DFQATT, CDR2 SNEGSKA (reference sequence). There are 16 residues in the CDR3. The CDR3 protein is CSALGRAGSSWETQYF.

The chain has TRBV5-1 and TRBJ2-1; TCRdb's D gene call, TRBD2, goes unchecked for lack of DNA. Germline V gives CDR1 SGHRS, CDR2 YFSETQ. The CDR3 spans 14 residues. This chain's CDR3 is CASSIQGSYNEQFF. The whole variable domain, remainder taken from reference TRBV5-1 and TRBJ2-1, is KAGVTQTPRYLIKTRGQQVTLSCSPISGHRSVSWYQQTPGQGLQFLFEYFSETQRNKGNFPGRFSGRQFSNSRSEMNVSTLELGDSALYLCASSIQGSYNEQFFGPGTRLTVL.

The V and J genes are TRBV5-1 and TRBJ1-2; the D gene TCRdb calls, TRBD1, cannot be checked with no DNA. CDR3 length: 12 amino acids. The germline CDR1 and CDR2 sequences are SGHRS and YFSETQ. The CDR3 here is CASRDSNYGYTF.

J is TRBJ1-5 and V is TRBV19; TCRdb indicates TRBD1, and absent DNA this call remains unverified. This CDR3 comprises 15 residues. Germline CDR1 and CDR2: LNHDA and SQIVND (reference sequence). The CDR3 is CASSPGGWGNQPQHF.

The chain recombines TRBV6-5 with TRBJ1-6. Germline V CDR1 and CDR2: MNHEY, SVGAGI. The CDR3 sequence is 14 residues long. The CDR3 region is CASSYSGWGSPLHF.

V is TRBV3-1 and J is TRBJ2-7; without DNA, the TCRdb call of TRBD2 cannot be checked. Per germline, CDR1 LGHDT and CDR2 YNNKEL (reference sequence). There are 16 residues in the CDR3. CDR3 region: CASSQSTSGGAGEQYF.

The CDR3 region is CSVVPLDRDSYNEQFF. The genes are TRBV29-1 and TRBJ2-1; TCRdb picks TRBD1, but there is no DNA to check that call. The CDR3 consists of 16 residues. In germline, CDR1 is SQVTM, CDR2 ANQGSEA.

The V call is TRBV6-6, the J call TRBJ1-1. Germline V CDR1 and CDR2: MNHNY, SVGAGI (reference sequence). This CDR3 is 14 amino acids long. CDR3 region: CASSKGGMNTEAFF.

The chain employs TRBV20-1 and TRBJ2-5; TCRdb's D gene call, TRBD1, goes unchecked for lack of DNA. This CDR3 region has 13 residues. From germline, CDR1 is DFQATT and CDR2 SNEGSKA (reference sequence). This CDR3 is CSARETGTETQYF.

The chain carries TRBV9 and TRBJ1-2; TCRdb's D call, TRBD1, is unchecked because there is no DNA. The V gene's germline CDR1 is SGDLS and CDR2 YYNGEE. CDR3 length: 15 residues. The CDR3: CASSGTGMSNYGYTF.